Listed here is a single T cell receptor (beta chain). The target of this receptor is not known. Base quality data are lacking; no much larger clone is found one base away. Participants in the prospective study were aged about 18 to 100 years, lived in about two dozen United States geographic areas, and enrolled through a virtual design. In the prospective study, cohorts were assigned on the basis of participant-reported clinical history obtained from a screening survey and a study questionnaire. Exposed participants had been in contact with someone with a PCR-confirmed or clinician-diagnosed COVID-19 case within 2 weeks of study entry. In the prospective study, mobile phlebotomists collected whole blood, serum and a nasopharyngeal or oropharyngeal swab from each participant. Prospective study participants could optionally give additional blood draws and questionnaires over an approximately 2-month period. Prospective study blood samples were shipped either frozen or at room temperature before DNA extraction.

TCRbeta CDR3 regions were amplified from genomic DNA by means of the immunoSEQ Assay, a bias-controlled multiplex PCR. The study's processing was this. The number of nucleated cells in each sample was estimated from the amplification of reference gene primers within the assay. To quantify the absolute abundance of each unique TCRbeta CDR3 rearrangement, sequence reads were collapsed and filtered. Productive Simpson clonality was computed per sample as the square root of Simpson's diversity index over productive rearrangements. This immuneACCESS table, as held by TCRdb, lists in-frame sequences with V and J called but not all clones. Of the missing ones, under half trace to an unresolved V gene in checked studies; the others have no known cause. D and trimming were read from the DNA, whereas the V and J calls and clone size are those reported in that table. Recorded for this sample are 200,000 to 250,000 clones; roughly 80% of them occurred a single time. The top ten clones comprise 4.8% of the sample.

These data originate in a study of blood T cell repertoires in COVID-19 (dated by TCRdb to 2018 to 2021). In the study overall: Samples covering the acute and convalescent phases of COVID-19 were provided by collaborators in the United States, Italy and Spain. Samples were obtained from the ongoing ImmuneRACE study (first 160 participants) and from roughly 1,300 subjects provided by 6 global collaborators. Where available, HLA class I and class II types were obtained from metadata supplied by the sample provider rather than from assay-based typing. Nearly every sample came with metadata listing a de-identified subject ID, COVID-19 status, age in years and sex. The material from the prospective study consisted of cDNA or gDNA derived from T cells, B-cell-depleted T cells, or PBMCs. Subjects who had been exposed to COVID-19, were actively infected with it, or had recovered from it provided the deeply sampled blood TCRbeta repertoires that made up the dataset. The repertoires were released in a freely available public database intended as a resource for research on the immune response to SARS-CoV-2.

The paper's findings and limits, for the study overall: Clinical and demographic metadata were provided uncurated, with the amount varying by source and participant.

The clonotype was recovered from a woman aged 45-65 years who had been exposed to COVID-19. Sequencing was carried out using PBMCs or T cells enriched from blood (not recorded which).

At the DNA level, the sequence is TGTGCCAGCTCAGGAGCGAACACCGGGGAGCTGTTTTTT. Its protein is CASSGANTGELFF. The sequence is built from TRBV18 and TRBJ2-2, with the D gene too uncertain to name. Between the V and J ends, shortened by 5 bases and 0 bases respectively, the junction contains 4 bases. Spanning cysteine to phenylalanine, the CDR3 consists of 13 amino acids. Of all the DNA, just the CDR3 is kept, 39 bases in frame from base 1. According to the germline V gene, CDR1 reads KGHSH and CDR2 reads LQKENI.